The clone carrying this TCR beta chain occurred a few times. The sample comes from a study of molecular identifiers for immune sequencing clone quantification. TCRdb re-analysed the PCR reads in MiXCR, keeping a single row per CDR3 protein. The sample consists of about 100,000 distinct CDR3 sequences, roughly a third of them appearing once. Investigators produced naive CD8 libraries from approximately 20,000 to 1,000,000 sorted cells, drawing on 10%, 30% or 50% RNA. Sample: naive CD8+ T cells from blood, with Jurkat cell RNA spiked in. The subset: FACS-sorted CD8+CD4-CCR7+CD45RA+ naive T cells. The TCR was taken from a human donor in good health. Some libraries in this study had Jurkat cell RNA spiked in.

The CDR3 DNA follows: TGCGCCAGCGGGAGGGAATCTAGCACAGATACGCAGTATTTT. Translating it yields CASGRESSTDTQYF. This sequence joins TRBV5-1 and TRBJ2-3; TRBD2 matches 7 bases. CDR1 is SGHRS, CDR2 YFSETQ, per germline. V shed 7 bases and J 0 bases; nucleotides not matched to a gene: 5. The CDR3 runs 14 residues.